The clone carrying this TCR beta chain turned up a few times. TCRdb recomputed calls from the 5' RACE reads with MiXCR, one row per CDR3 protein. The sample comprises 400,000 or so distinct CDR3 sequences, under 25% of which are singletons, and under 15% rests with the top ten. CDR1 and CDR2 (germline): SGHTA, FQGTGA. The CDR3 contains 15 residues. V dropped 3 bases and J dropped 6; count of bases not matched to a gene: 7. The data stem from a study of T-cell memory formation after mild COVID-19. Study information: The TCR clusters were mostly specific to one donor.

The sequencing input was PBMCs or a T cell subset sorted from them (not recorded which). This receptor was identified in an adult woman who had mild COVID-19 (a few samples of this study predate the infection). Cell type and time point are not known. This sequence joins TRBV7-3 and TRBJ2-1; 8 nucleotides agree with TRBD1. The CDR3 reads CASSFRGQVANEQFF. As DNA, the CDR3 is TGTGCCAGCAGCTTCAGGGGACAGGTAGCCAATGAGCAGTTCTTC.